This TCR beta chain was retrieved from a study of tumor and adjacent non-tumor tissue in lung cancer (dated by TCRdb to 2017 to 2018). As for the study more broadly: The cohort included about a dozen adenocarcinoma, a couple of squamous cell carcinoma and 1 small cell lung cancer patients. Ages among the 15 or so patients ranged from about 31 to 85 years, there were some 10 men and 5 women, and disease was at TNM stage I to III. Sequencing generated a total of more than 95 million productive TCRbeta reads, averaging roughly 4.2 million reads per sample. The study compared bulk TCRbeta repertoires from lung tumor tissue and matched distant non-tumor lung tissue of about 14 lung cancer patients. Some 31 paired specimens, one tumor and one normal lung sample per patient, were profiled by TCRbeta CDR3 sequencing.

RNA was extracted from bulk unsorted tissue and checked for quality with a NanoDrop ND-1000 and an Agilent 2100. Donors were newly diagnosed lung cancer patients admitted for thoracic surgery in China between August and November 2014, without prior chemotherapy. Patients with previous radiotherapy or chemotherapy, or with another concurrent cancer, were excluded from the study. Surgical tissue pieces of roughly 1-2 cm3 were preserved in RNAlater solution and stored at -80 °C until use. Overall results and qualifications from the work: TCR diversity was significantly higher in younger patients, and higher tumor TCR diversity was associated with shorter overall and disease-free survival. Only roughly 16 patients were in the cohort, and the authors stated that larger samples and more detailed clinical data are needed. In normal lung, the top 100 clones accounted for a significantly larger cumulative share of the repertoire than in tumor tissue. Tumor tissue showed significantly greater TCR diversity (inverse Simpson) than normal lung tissue (approximately 430 vs 150, P = 0.0075, Mann-Whitney U test). Peripheral blood was not sequenced, so blood TCRbeta repertoires in these lung cancer patients were not examined. Neither the sequencing platform nor unique molecular identifiers are mentioned in the methods.

Library creation used multiplex PCR. The listed sequencing device is Illumina HiSeq 2500. TCRbeta libraries were constructed through three rounds of nested PCR with primers (Table S4) according to protocols adapted from ARM-PCR. Before sequencing, PCR products in the 200-500 bp range were cut out of the gel and cleaned up using the QIAquick gel extraction kit. The authors' pipeline ran thus. Reads were cleaned with Trimmomatic, merged with FLASH into complete CDR3 sequences, and assigned to V(D)J germline segments with MiTCR. VDJtools was used to compute clonal diversity as the inverse Simpson's index. In-frame sequences without a premature stop codon were defined as productive reads. TCRdb itself trimmed the public reads at Q25 with fastp, ran MiXCR and retained productive beta chains. Merged by CDR3 protein, the rows form single entries marked with the most common genes and DNA. The V and J calls reflect TCRdb's pipeline rather than the authors' work. For this sample there are 90,000 or so distinct CDR3 sequences; approximately 57% appear just once. Around 16% of the sample comes from the top ten.

The cysteine opens and the phenylalanine closes a CDR3 of 12 amino acids. The sequence is cut down to CDR3 DNA, 36 bases in frame from base 1. The trim is 6 bases for V and 3 bases for J, with a gap of 9 bases between the germline ends. This clonotype was found many times. It lacks a known antigen. Base quality data are lacking; no much larger clone is found one base away. The TCR sequence derives from a man aged 65 to 79 with non-small cell lung cancer. Specimen: lung tumor tissue. The chain is assembled from TRBV12-3 or TRBV12-4 and TRBJ2-7; the best D guess is TRBD2, with 5 bases matching. The CDR3 reads CASSREIYEQYF. Here is the DNA: TGTGCCAGCAGCCGGGAAATCTACGAGCAGTACTTC.